Below are 30 T cell receptor beta chains sequenced from a single sample in a study of blood T cell repertoires in COVID-19. Produced via immunoSEQ multiplex PCR; TCRdb's table is partial and in-frame only. Counted here are under 150,000 clones, approximately 84% occurring once; the ten biggest clones make up 7.5%. The source material was peripheral blood. These receptors originate from a man aged 65 to 85 with active or convalescent COVID-19.

The V gene is TRBV7-8, the J gene TRBJ2-3; 12 positions match TRBD2. Trimming removed 4 bases from V and 4 bases from J; junction bases left unmatched: 6. There are 16 residues in the CDR3. CDR1 is SGHVS, CDR2 FQNEAQ, per germline. CDR3 protein: CASSSSSGGAADTQYF. The CDR3 DNA is TGTGCCAGCAGCTCCTCTAGCGGGGGGGCCGCAGATACGCAGTATTTT.

The chain recombines TRBV7-9 with TRBJ1-1; TRBD1 matches at 8 bases. The length of the CDR3 is 14 residues. Trimming removed 1 base from V and 6 bases from J; junction bases left unmatched: 4. CDR1 is SEHNR, CDR2 FQNEAQ, per germline (reference sequence). The CDR3 spells CASSLGQGYAEAFF. For the CDR3, the DNA is TGTGCCAGCAGCTTAGGACAGGGGTACGCTGAAGCTTTCTTT.

V is TRBV7-9 and J is TRBJ2-7, with 7 bases aligning to TRBD1. J gave up 2 bases and V 5 bases, and 9 bases lay outside the gene matches. The CDR3 has 15 amino acids. Germline V gene sequence: CDR1 SEHNR, CDR2 FQNEAQ (reference sequence). The chain's CDR3 is CASSTHRGPPYEQYF. CDR3 coding DNA: TGTGCCAGCAGCACCCACAGGGGCCCCCCCTACGAGCAGTACTTC.

The J gene is TRBJ2-1, the V gene TRBV30, with D possibly matching TRBD1 (5 bases). V lost 0 bases, J lost 9 bases, and 12 bases lay in between. The CDR3 has 13 amino acids. Germline CDR1 GTSNPN, CDR2 SVGIG (reference sequence). The CDR3 DNA sequence: TGTGCCTGGAGTGTACGCTCCCAGGGTGAGCAGTTCTTC. As protein: CAWSVRSQGEQFF. The whole variable domain, remainder taken from reference TRBV30 and TRBJ2-1, is SQTIHQWPATLVQPVGSPLSLECTVEGTSNPNLYWYRQAAGRGLQLLFYSVGIGQISSEVPQNLSASRPQDRQFILSSKKLLLSDSGFYLCAWSVRSQGEQFFGPGTRLTVL.

V and J are TRBV7-2 and TRBJ2-3; unclear D gene. CDR1 is SGHTA and CDR2 is FQGNSA in the germline V gene. The CDR3 is 14 residues long. The V and J ends lost 6 bases and 1 base respectively, with 11 bases between them. CDR3 nucleotides: TGTGCCAGCAGTCAACCCCCGGGCACAGATACGCAGTATTTT. It translates to CASSQPPGTDTQYF.

The rearrangement links TRBV7-2 to TRBJ2-5; perhaps TRBD2 as D (7 bases). CDR1 is SGHTA and CDR2 is FQGNSA in the germline V gene. The CDR3 is 15 residues long. Deletions cut 3 bases from V and 3 bases from J, with 14 bases between. This chain's CDR3 is CASSLGGGDEETQYF. In DNA, the CDR3 is TGTGCCAGCAGCTTGGGGGGGGGCGATGAAGAGACCCAGTACTTC.

The chain links TRBV9 to TRBJ2-1; D is undetermined. Between the trimmed V and J ends, which lost 0 bases and 4 bases, there was a span of 5 bases. The CDR3 is 13 amino acids. Germline CDR1 SGDLS, CDR2 YYNGEE. The CDR3 sequence is CASSVGRYNEQFF. CDR3 DNA: TGTGCCAGCAGCGTAGGTCGGTACAATGAGCAGTTCTTC.

The V and J genes are TRBV12-2 and TRBJ1-4. TRBV12-2 is given as a pseudogene. The CDR3 covers 15 residues. In nucleotides, the CDR3 is TGTGCAAGTCGCTTAGCGCCGCGGGCTGGGGAAAAACTGTTTTTT. It codes for CASRLAPRAGEKLFF.

The chain couples TRBV18 to TRBJ1-1, with TRBD1 identical over 11 bases. The CDR3 runs 16 residues. From germline, CDR1 is KGHSH and CDR2 LQKENI. With 0 bases clipped from V and 5 bases from J, the junction kept 5 bases outside the gene matches. CDR3 amino acids: CASSPPGQGVGTEAFF. The CDR3 region has the DNA TGTGCCAGCTCACCACCGGGACAGGGGGTTGGTACTGAAGCTTTCTTT. Based on the CDR3 plus reference TRBV18 and TRBJ1-1, the full variable domain is NAGVMQNPRHLVRRRGQEARLRCSPMKGHSHVYWYRQLPEEGLKFMVYLQKENIIDESGMPKERFSAEFPKEGPSILRIQQVVRGDSAAYFCASSPPGQGVGTEAFFGQGTRLTVV.

The CDR3 reads CASSPRQGTEAFF. In DNA, the CDR3 is TGTGCCAGCAGCCCTAGACAGGGGACTGAAGCTTTCTTT. The J gene is TRBJ1-1, the V gene TRBV11-3; 8 bases fit TRBD1. The CDR3 contains 13 residues. Trimming at V came to 5 bases and at J to 5 bases, leaving 4 bases not matched to a gene. Germline lookup yields CDR1 SGHNT and CDR2 YENEEA.

The genes are TRBV27 and TRBJ2-7, with 9 bases that match TRBD1. The CDR3 is 15 residues long. Trimming removed 5 bases from V and 6 bases from J; junction bases left unmatched: 11. CDR1 and CDR2 from the germline V gene are MNHEY and SMNVEV (reference sequence). In nucleotides, the CDR3 is TGTGCCAGCAGTCCCCGTCGGGACAGGGCTGGCGAGCAGTACTTC. As protein: CASSPRRDRAGEQYF.

The genes are TRBV5-1 and TRBJ2-7; a weak D match, TRBD1 (5 bases). Per germline, CDR1 SGHRS and CDR2 YFSETQ. This CDR3 spans 15 amino acids. V was cut by 6 bases and J by 2 bases, with 18 bases left in between. The CDR3 DNA reads TGCGCCAGCAAACAAATAGTTACAGGAGCCTACGAGCAGTACTTC. Its translation: CASKQIVTGAYEQYF.

The rearrangement uses TRBV5-4 and TRBJ2-3, with TRBD1 identical over 9 bases. Germline CDR1 is SGHNT and CDR2 is YYREEE (reference sequence). After removal of 4 bases from V and 3 bases from J, the junction contained 6 bases not matched to a gene. CDR3 size: 15 residues. The CDR3 sequence: CASSRPTGGTDTQYF. CDR3 DNA sequence: TGTGCCAGCAGCCGACCGACAGGGGGGACAGATACGCAGTATTTT.

The chain recombines TRBV3-1 (or the pseudogene TRBV3-2) with TRBJ1-1, with a possible D match to TRBD1 (6 bases). Germline V lookup: CDR1 LGHDT, CDR2 YNNKEL (reference sequence). This CDR3 has 14 amino acids. V lost 0 bases and J 8 bases, leaving 13 bases between the germline ends. Written as DNA, the CDR3 is TGTGCCAGCAGCCAAGATCTCCCCGGGACAGAAGCTTTCTTT. Encoded protein: CASSQDLPGTEAFF.

The chain joins TRBV19 to TRBJ1-4; 8 bases align to TRBD1. The CDR3 runs to 13 residues. Germline V gene lookup returns CDR1 LNHDA and CDR2 SQIVND (reference sequence). J lost 7 bases, V lost 6 bases, and 4 bases had no gene match. CDR3 bases: TGTGCCAGTAGGGACAGGGTTCGTGAAAAACTGTTTTTT. It codes for CASRDRVREKLFF.

The CDR3 protein is CASSLDSLNYGYTF. The CDR3 DNA reads TGTGCCAGCAGCTTAGATTCCCTTAACTATGGCTACACCTTC. The chain combines TRBV11-2 with TRBJ1-2; D is ambiguous. The V end lost 0 bases, the J end lost 1 base, and 6 bases lay between the germline ends. This CDR3 is 14 amino acids long. The germline V gene encodes CDR1 SGHAT and CDR2 FQNNGV.

This chain links TRBV18 with TRBJ1-1, with D unresolved. The CDR3 covers 13 residues. Germline CDR1 and CDR2: KGHSH and LQKENI. Deletions cut 4 bases from V and 8 bases from J, with 14 bases between. CDR3 DNA: TGTGCCAGCTCACTAGTTTTCGCGATCGAAGCTTTCTTT. Translation: CASSLVFAIEAFF. The full variable domain, with the rest looked up from reference TRBV18 and TRBJ1-1, is NAGVMQNPRHLVRRRGQEARLRCSPMKGHSHVYWYRQLPEEGLKFMVYLQKENIIDESGMPKERFSAEFPKEGPSILRIQQVVRGDSAAYFCASSLVFAIEAFFGQGTRLTVV.

The V call is TRBV5-1, the J call TRBJ1-2; maybe TRBD1 (5 bases). Trimming took 2 bases from V and 2 from J, leaving 13 bases between them. The germline V gene has CDR1 SGHRS and CDR2 YFSETQ. The length of the CDR3 is 15 residues. CDR3 region: CASSFRPGPNYGYTF. Here the CDR3 DNA reads TGCGCCAGCAGCTTTAGGCCAGGGCCAAACTATGGCTACACCTTC.

The chain couples TRBV5-1 to TRBJ1-1, with D possibly matching TRBD1 (6 bases). This CDR3 is 15 amino acids long. V shed 7 bases and J shed 2 bases, with 18 bases lying between them. The germline CDR1 and CDR2 sequences are SGHRS and YFSETQ. The CDR3 DNA reads as TGCGCCAGCGTACAGGGCTCCGCCGCCAACACTGAAGCTTTCTTT. This gives the protein CASVQGSAANTEAFF.

The CDR3 DNA is TGTGCCAGCAGCTTAGAGGGGACTAGCGGGAGGACCTTCCAAGAGACCCAGTACTTC. It specifies CASSLEGTSGRTFQETQYF. The rearrangement joins TRBV5-5 to TRBJ2-5; 15 nucleotides agree with TRBD2. The CDR3 length is 19 residues. Per germline, CDR1 SGHKS and CDR2 YYEKEE (reference sequence). With 2 bases clipped from V and 1 base from J, the junction kept 9 bases outside the gene matches.

The chain combines TRBV6-1 with TRBJ1-2; 11 bases fit TRBD1. The ends lost 1 base at V and 8 bases at J; junction bases unmatched: 0. The CDR3 loop spans 13 amino acids. Germline CDR1 and CDR2: MNHNS and SASEGT. The chain's CDR3 is CASSEGTGGGYTF. In DNA form, the CDR3 reads TGTGCCAGCAGTGAAGGGACAGGGGGCGGCTACACCTTC.

The DNA of the CDR3 is TGCGCCAGCAGCTCGACAGGGGCTAGCACAGATACGCAGTATTTT. This sequence encodes CASSSTGASTDTQYF. The chain has TRBV5-1 and TRBJ2-3, with 8 bases aligning to TRBD1. CDR1 is SGHRS, CDR2 YFSETQ, per germline. V gave up 3 bases and J gave up 0 bases; unmatched junction bases: 3. This CDR3 has 15 amino acids.

The rearrangement joins TRBV9 to TRBJ1-3; a weak D match, TRBD1 (5 bases). This CDR3 contains 14 residues. Trimming took 3 bases from V and 0 from J, leaving 7 bases between them. CDR1 is SGDLS, CDR2 YYNGEE, per germline. CDR3 region: CASSGQGSGNTIYF. CDR3 sequence (DNA): TGTGCCAGCAGCGGTCAGGGCTCTGGAAACACCATATATTTT.

This clone has a handful of counts. V usage is TRBV2 and J usage is TRBJ2-2; 7 bases map to TRBD1. Germline V gene data show CDR1 as SNHLY and CDR2 as FYNNEI. This CDR3 has 17 residues. V was clipped by 4 bases and J by 0 bases; unmatched bases: 8. The CDR3 reads CASSVGKTGTNTGELFF. The DNA for the CDR3 is TGTGCCAGCAGTGTTGGGAAGACAGGGACGAACACCGGGGAGCTGTTTTTT.

The chain employs TRBV6-5 and TRBJ1-5; 9 bases align to TRBD1. With 5 bases clipped from V and 7 bases from J, the junction kept 6 bases outside the gene matches. Germline values: CDR1 MNHEY, CDR2 SVGAGI. This CDR3 is built from 14 residues. The CDR3 reads CASSPTGGGQPQHF. The CDR3, as DNA: TGTGCCAGCAGTCCTACAGGGGGCGGACAGCCCCAGCATTTT.

The rearrangement links TRBV2 to TRBJ2-2; 8 positions agree with TRBD2. The V segment lost 0 bases and the J segment 6 bases; nucleotides outside the gene matches: 6. The germline V gene has CDR1 SNHLY and CDR2 FYNNEI. This CDR3 contains 16 residues. Written as DNA, the CDR3 is TGTGCCAGCAGTGAAGCCCGGGGGGGCCCCGCCGGGGAGCTGTTTTTT. As protein: CASSEARGGPAGELFF.

V and J are TRBV24-1 and TRBJ2-1; 7 bases match TRBD1. CDR1 is KGHDR, CDR2 SFDVKD, per germline. This CDR3 is built from 15 residues. V lost 3 bases to trimming and J lost 5 bases; unmatched junction nucleotides: 6. In nucleotides, the CDR3 is TGTGCCACCAGTGATGCTCGACAGGGTAACAATGAGCAGTTCTTC. It specifies CATSDARQGNNEQFF.

This clone was picked up a small number of times. Different DNA sequences within this sample yield the same CDR3. The CDR3 sequence is CASSLTGSGNTIYF. As DNA, the CDR3 is TGCGCCAGCAGCTTGACAGGTTCTGGAAACACCATATATTTT. J is TRBJ1-3 and V is TRBV5-1; tentatively, D is TRBD1 (5 bases). V lost 1 base and J lost 1, with 6 bases in between. Germline CDR1 and CDR2: SGHRS and YFSETQ. This CDR3 spans 14 amino acids.

Here the CDR3 reads CATSVGAAGELFF. CDR3 coding DNA: TGTGCCACCAGCGTAGGGGCGGCCGGGGAGCTGTTTTTT. The chain uses TRBV15 and TRBJ2-2, with TRBD1 as a possible D gene (5 bases). The CDR3 extends over 13 amino acids. The V gene lost 5 bases and the J gene lost 6 bases, with 10 bases spanning the gap. Germline-derived CDR1 and CDR2 are LNHNV and YYDKDF (reference sequence).

This chain uses TRBV11-3 with TRBJ1-3; no reliable D call. The length of the CDR3 is 13 residues. Per germline, CDR1 SGHNT and CDR2 YENEEA. V was shortened by 2 bases and J by 5 bases, with 7 bases between the two germline ends. The CDR3 region has the DNA TGTGCCAGCAGCTTAAACAACCGAAACACCATATATTTT. This sequence encodes CASSLNNRNTIYF.